Listed below are T cell receptor beta chains from one sample, sequenced in a study of PD-1 blockade in classical Hodgkin lymphoma. Profiled with immunoSEQ multiplex PCR; TCRdb holds only in-frame clones, not every one. The sample consists of about 100,000 clones, approximately 83% of them appearing once. The sequencing used peripheral blood mononuclear cells (PBMCs), collected at baseline. These receptors all stem from a human donor with classical Hodgkin lymphoma. The conserved cysteine and the conserved F or W are not part of the CDR3 here. Size tells how often a clone was seen (once, few, many) or the class of an expanded clone, and some rows leave it out.

v_call	clone_size	j_call	cdr3_aa
TRBV7-3	.	TRBJ1-1	ASSLRRNTEAF
TRBV11-2	.	TRBJ2-1	ATGGSYNEQF
TRBV10-3	.	TRBJ2-7	AIRPRDTYEQY
TRBV19	.	TRBJ1-5	ATEAGGWNQPQH
TRBV5-4	.	TRBJ2-4	ASSLPGAKNIQY
TRBV5-4	.	TRBJ2-7	ASSLGARQY
TRBV5-4	.	TRBJ2-5	ASSLARGPQETQY
TRBV5-1	.	TRBJ1-2	ASSLGQGGLANYGYT
TRBV28	.	TRBJ1-4	ASSPLDLGTTNEKLF
TRBV5-1	once	TRBJ2-1	ASSFDRREQF
TRBV29-1	.	TRBJ2-5	SVDEVWTQY
TRBV2	.	TRBJ2-2	ASSLDRETGELF
TRBV28	.	TRBJ1-1	ASSPQTGLGTEAF
TRBV10-3	.	TRBJ2-4	AISESIGTVNIQY
TRBV4-1	.	TRBJ2-1	ASSQREAYNEQF
TRBV6-5	.	.	ASSYSGQGTLYEQY
TRBV27	once	.	ASSLSRGSFSYEQY
TRBV7-2	.	TRBJ1-1	ASSLLTRDTEAF
TRBV5-1	.	TRBJ2-7	ASSDRAQGAYEQY
TRBV28	.	TRBJ2-2	ASSPPPEGGELF
TRBV7-8	.	TRBJ2-3	ASSSWGGTAYTQY
TRBV6-5	.	TRBJ1-2	ASTSREDYGYT
TRBV6-1	.	TRBJ1-2	ASSVEGRMGYT
TRBV6-6	.	TRBJ1-2	ASRPLAGAAEGYT
TRBV7-6	few	TRBJ1-1	ASSLALTRGVNTEAF
TRBV5-6	.	TRBJ2-7	ASSLGHSSYEQY
TRBV6-6	.	TRBJ2-2	ASRHGSHNTGELF
TRBV2	few	TRBJ2-2	ASKGTGGGGELF
TRBV2	.	TRBJ1-4	ASTPGRNEKLF
TRBV6-4	few	TRBJ2-3	ASSEIPSAGGPGGTDTQY
TRBV5-1	.	TRBJ2-1	ASSQEYNEQF
TRBV5-1	.	TRBJ2-1	ASSLAGGDNEQF
TRBV10-2	.	TRBJ2-7	ASSESSSPGLEQY
TRBV7-9	.	TRBJ2-5	ASSLVGQPQETQY
TRBV4-3	.	TRBJ2-1	ASSLIAGVMNNEQF
TRBV7-9	once	TRBJ1-4	ASTLPGAEKLF
TRBV30	.	TRBJ2-5	AWSGGGETQY
TRBV28	.	TRBJ1-5	ASSRWGGINQPQH
TRBV5-1	.	TRBJ2-7	ASSSTSGSDEQY
TRBV6-1	.	TRBJ2-7	ASRVVSYEQY
TRBV7-6	.	TRBJ2-7	ASSGGTGPYEQY
TRBV7-2	.	TRBJ2-5	ASSLAGSGGQETQY
TRBV6-5	.	TRBJ1-5	ASSASWGNQPQH
TRBV19	.	TRBJ1-2	ASRPDWLIDYGYT
TRBV14	.	TRBJ2-7	ASSHRTGPTPGLALTYEQY
TRBV5-1	.	TRBJ1-6	ASSSDRFGSPLH
TRBV19	.	TRBJ1-5	ASRTGANQPQH
TRBV7-2	.	TRBJ2-1	ASSSGSYNEQF
TRBV30	few	TRBJ1-1	AWSTGGNTEAF
TRBV2	.	TRBJ2-7	ARQGRASGRNSYEQY
TRBV4-1	.	TRBJ2-1	ASSQDGLAGADPYNEQF
TRBV2	.	TRBJ2-1	ASRQLAGVYNEQF
TRBV5-6	.	TRBJ1-5	ASSLGQNNQPQH
TRBV14	.	TRBJ2-2	ASSQVVGGGELF
TRBV6-5	.	TRBJ1-2	ASSYGDSYGYT
TRBV7-8	.	TRBJ1-1	ASSLGQANTEAF
TRBV4-1	.	TRBJ2-7	ASSQESQGSYEQY
TRBV10-3	.	TRBJ1-2	AIRPDGDNGYT
TRBV5-5	.	TRBJ1-5	ASSDLGRDQPQH
TRBV10-2	.	TRBJ2-3	ASSGRGADTQY